The sequence of this T cell receptor (beta chain) was determined in a study of blood T cell repertoires in COVID-19. Study at large: Specimens from acute and convalescent COVID-19 originated in the United States, Italy and Spain. Sources were T cells, B-cell-depleted T cells, or PBMCs; the material itself was cDNA or gDNA.

Trimming at V came to 6 bases and at J to 4 bases, leaving 6 bases not matched to a gene. The V gene's germline CDR1 is SGHTA and CDR2 FQGNSA. This CDR3 is 15 amino acids long. Per the original data handling: Scientists estimated how many nucleated cells there were by amplifying reference gene primers. Clones were read by immunoSEQ multiplex PCR, and TCRdb kept only the in-frame ones, dropping some. V, J and clone size derive from that table, while D and trimming were established from the DNA sequence. This repertoire shows more than 200,000 clones, nearly 90% found once; its top ten account for under 4%.

The sequencing sample was made of peripheral blood. The sequence came from a man between 18 and 35 years old with active or convalescent COVID-19. V and J are TRBV7-2 and TRBJ1-2, with 12 positions matching TRBD1. The CDR3 DNA is TGTGCCAGCAGGGGAGGGACAGGGGGCTCCTATGGCTACACCTTC. Protein: CASRGGTGGSYGYTF.